This T cell receptor beta chain was sequenced for a study of blood T cell repertoires in COVID-19. In the study overall: The United States, Italy and Spain provided the acute and convalescent COVID-19 samples. Nucleic acid was either cDNA or gDNA, and it came from T cells, B-cell-depleted T cells, or PBMCs.

As handled by the study authors: It was from reference gene primer amplification that nucleated cell counts were estimated. Sequencing was performed with immunoSEQ multiplex PCR; in TCRdb, only in-frame clones are kept and a portion is missing. The DNA gave D and trimming, while V, J and clone size come from that table. The sample lists under 200,000 clones; about 85% were seen once. CDR3 length: 13 residues. Unmatched junction bases numbered 7, after V lost 5 bases and J lost 10 bases. Germline V gene data show CDR1 as SGHTA and CDR2 as FQGNSA. Sequenced input: peripheral blood. V is TRBV7-2 and J is TRBJ2-1; TRBD2 aligns across 8 bases. The sequence came from a man in his sixties with active or convalescent COVID-19. CDR3 sequence (DNA): TGTGCCAGCAGCCCTGGACTAGCAGGGGAGCAGTTCTTC. As protein: CASSPGLAGEQFF.